This note documents a single T cell receptor beta chain sequence. This entry is derived from a study of shared clonotypes between healthy human individuals. CD45RO-negative, CCR7-positively selected cells formed the naive CD8 fraction, excluding terminally differentiated effector memory CD45RA+ cells. The CDR3 loop spans 14 amino acids. V gave up 3 bases and J gave up 3 bases; unmatched junction bases: 5. Per the germline V gene, CDR1 is KGHSH and CDR2 is LQKENI. TCRdb's table, derived via immunoSEQ multiplex PCR, lists solely in-frame clones and lacks some. The sample has roughly 2,000,000 clones, around 93% seen once.

The genes are TRBV18 and TRBJ2-7; 7 bases are a match to TRBD1. The sequencing sample was made of naive CD8+ T cells from PBMCs. The TCR sequence derives from a man aged 18 to 35 in good health. Some clones in this sample may be carry-over from other donors' samples. CDR3 DNA sequence: TGTGCCAGCTCACCGACAGGGTACAACTACGAGCAGTACTTC. The encoded protein is CASSPTGYNYEQYF.